This T cell receptor beta chain was recorded in a study of PD-L1 blockade in urothelial cancer (dated by TCRdb to about 2017). As for the study more broadly: Every patient began therapy at some point between 2013 and 2015 and was given atezolizumab 1,200 mg intravenously every 3 weeks. About 90% of the roughly 29 patients were identified as males with urothelial cancer of bladder origin, and a prior smoking history was reported by 18 of 29 patients. An ECOG performance status of 0 or 1 was recorded for the patients, and 0 to 3 prior chemotherapy regimens had been received by the patients. Blood samples were analyzed at two time points: 3 weeks after treatment start (second dose) and 6 weeks after treatment start. Blood samples yielded a median of about 150,000 T cells and more than 80,000 unique TCRs, with median clonality about 0.08. An exploratory multi-omic analysis was conducted of the somatic, immune and clinical correlates of response to PD-L1 blockade with atezolizumab in urothelial cancer. Pretreatment tumor samples, along with matched peripheral blood collected serially before and after atezolizumab treatment, underwent TCR sequencing. Durable clinical benefit was defined as a progression-free survival longer than 6 months, and TCR features were additionally tested against progression-free survival and overall survival. Whole exome sequencing and RNA sequencing of pretreatment tumors were performed alongside TCR sequencing in the same patients. About 10 patients achieved durable clinical benefit and fewer than 25 did not. Approximately 30 patients had pretreatment blood TCR-seq, some 24 had at least one posttreatment blood collection, and some 24 had tumor TCR-seq.

Each PCR received spiked-in synthetic TCR analog templates so that absolute template abundance could be estimated from read counts. Using the immunoSEQ assay, TCRbeta CDR3 regions were amplified from genomic DNA with bias-controlled V and J gene primers. Sequencing of rearranged TCRbeta segments was done at approximately 20X coverage. Concerning the study's data processing: Clustering was used to correct sequencing errors, and CDR3s were annotated against IMGT to assign V, D and J genes. Out-of-frame and stop-codon sequences were excluded, and only productive TCRbeta rearrangements were used in downstream analyses. Clonality was computed as one minus Shannon entropy normalized by the log of the number of unique productive sequences. Clones differing between time points or between blood and tumor were identified using Fisher's exact test with Benjamini-Hochberg correction, with an adjusted p below 0.01 applied as the threshold. Entries here come from immuneACCESS through TCRdb and include only in-frame sequences with V and J called. Some clones fail to appear in such tables; in the studies checked, an unresolved V gene covers under half of the shortfall, and the cause of the remainder is unknown. That table is the source of V, J and clone size, and D and trimming were worked out from the DNA. The sample table lists 72,000 or so clones, more than 75% of them with a count of one. The leading ten clones occupy 15% of the sample.

The cysteine opens and the phenylalanine closes a CDR3 of 14 amino acids. Only the CDR3 DNA is retained, 42 bases long and in frame from the first base. At the junction V is shortened by 5 bases and J by 5 bases, with 14 bases in between. CDR1 and CDR2 (SGHNT, YYREEE) derive from the germline V gene (reference sequence). About this clone itself: Which antigen it targets is not known. Base qualities were left out, and no much larger clone turns up one base away.

The study at large found these results: Because the sample size was small (n of about 27) and many of the analyses were exploratory, the results are meant to be hypothesis-generating. Patients with durable benefit showed greater expansion of tumor-associated TCR clones in peripheral blood 3 weeks after starting treatment (n of about 20, p = 0.022). A pretreatment peripheral blood TCR clonality below the median was linked to improved progression-free and overall survival.

The label giving this sample's time point can be read as: pretreatment peripheral blood. The cohort comprised about 30 patients with locally advanced or metastatic urothelial carcinoma treated at Memorial Sloan Kettering on a trial protocol. Peripheral blood mononuclear cells were collected from each patient pretreatment and during treatment, giving between 1 and 8 total time points per patient. The Qiagen DNeasy Blood extraction kit was used to purify genomic DNA from total PBMCs and tumor samples. PBMCs were collected pretreatment and during treatment, and were isolated and stored as previously described.

The sequence is built from TRBV5-4 and TRBJ2-1; the best D guess is TRBD2, with 5 bases matching. The sample in question was PBMCs, obtained around atezolizumab (anti-PD-L1) treatment. This TCR was recovered from a man aged 55 to 70 with urothelial cancer. The CDR3 reads as follows: CASSGASGNNEQFF. The nucleotide sequence reads TGTGCCAGCAGTGGAGCGTCCGGGAACAATGAGCAGTTCTTC.